The 3 T cell receptor beta chains reported below all come from one sample, sequenced in a study of T cell responses to AZD1222 COVID-19 vaccine (dated by TCRdb to 2020 to 2023). The method was the immunoSEQ multiplex PCR assay. In its TCRdb copy, this immuneACCESS table keeps in-frame sequences only and misses some clones. Where compared with another copy, unresolved V genes explain less than half of these, and the others have no known cause. The sample table contains 150,000 to 200,000 clones; only one count was recorded for about 92% of them. The top ten clones comprise 3.6% of the sample. The time point label for this specimen denotes: about 28 days (+/-7) after the second vaccine dose. Explained via the paper, the treatment or condition label denotes: meningococcal conjugate vaccine given as trial control. Source: peripheral blood, taken 28 days after the second dose of the MenACWY control vaccine. The receptor set was obtained from an adult who received the MenACWY meningococcal vaccine as a control.

The V call is TRBV4-2, the J call TRBJ2-1; TRBD2 agrees at 10 bases. The CDR3 sequence is 19 residues long. J lost 9 bases, V lost 1 base, and 18 bases had no gene match. Germline V gene data show CDR1 as LGHNA and CDR2 as YNFKEQ. CDR3 protein: CASSQGASGSRDEGGEQFF. CDR3 bases: TGTGCCAGCAGCCAAGGAGCTAGCGGGAGCCGAGACGAGGGGGGTGAGCAGTTCTTC.

The rearrangement links TRBV7-3 to TRBJ2-2; 10 bases are shared with TRBD2. This CDR3 is built from 16 residues. With V trimmed by 2 bases and J by 5 bases, 5 bases remained unmatched. Germline CDR1 SGHTA, CDR2 FQGTGA. CDR3 sequence (DNA): TGTGCCAGCAGCTTAGGCCTAGCGGGAGTGACCGGGGAGCTGTTTTTT. This gives the protein CASSLGLAGVTGELFF. Full variable domain (missing parts from reference TRBV7-3 and TRBJ2-2): GAGVSQTPSNKVTEKGKYVELRCDPISGHTALYWYRQSLGQGPEFLIYFQGTGAADDSGLPNDRFFAVRPEGSVSTLKIQRTERGDSAVYLCASSLGLAGVTGELFFGEGSRLTVL.

CDR3 loop: CASSPPLRGSGANVLTF. The CDR3 DNA reads TGTGCCAGCAGCCCACCCCTTAGGGGATCTGGGGCCAACGTCCTGACTTTC. The chain is built from TRBV5-5 and TRBJ2-6, with D tentatively TRBD1 (5 bases). Germline V lookup: CDR1 SGHKS, CDR2 YYEKEE (reference sequence). The CDR3 is 17 residues long. With 4 bases removed from V and 1 base from J, the gap between germline ends came to 15 bases. Complete variable domain (other parts from reference TRBV5-5 and TRBJ2-6): DAGVTQSPTHLIKTRGQQVTLRCSPISGHKSVSWYQQVLGQGPQFIFQYYEKEERGRGNFPDRFSARQFPNYSSELNVNALLLGDSALYLCASSPPLRGSGANVLTFGAGSRLTVL.